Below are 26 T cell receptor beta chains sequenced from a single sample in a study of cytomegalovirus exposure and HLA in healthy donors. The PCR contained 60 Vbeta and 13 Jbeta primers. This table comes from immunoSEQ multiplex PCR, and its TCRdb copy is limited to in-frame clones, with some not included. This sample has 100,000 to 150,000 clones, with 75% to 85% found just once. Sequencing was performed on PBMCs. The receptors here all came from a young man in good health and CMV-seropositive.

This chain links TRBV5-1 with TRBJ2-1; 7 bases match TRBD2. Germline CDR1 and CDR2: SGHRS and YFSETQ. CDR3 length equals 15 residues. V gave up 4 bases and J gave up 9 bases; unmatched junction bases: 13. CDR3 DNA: TGCGCCAGCAGCGTGGAGGGGAACCCGGGAGGTGAGCAGTTCTTC. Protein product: CASSVEGNPGGEQFF.

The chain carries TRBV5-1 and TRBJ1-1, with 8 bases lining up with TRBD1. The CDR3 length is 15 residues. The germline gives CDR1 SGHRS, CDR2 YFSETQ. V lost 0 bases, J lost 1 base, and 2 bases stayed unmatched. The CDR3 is CASSLDRGENTEAFF. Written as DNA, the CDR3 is TGCGCCAGCAGCTTGGACAGGGGGGAGAACACTGAAGCTTTCTTT. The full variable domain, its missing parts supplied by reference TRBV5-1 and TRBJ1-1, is KAGVTQTPRYLIKTRGQQVTLSCSPISGHRSVSWYQQTPGQGLQFLFEYFSETQRNKGNFPGRFSGRQFSNSRSEMNVSTLELGDSALYLCASSLDRGENTEAFFGQGTRLTVV.

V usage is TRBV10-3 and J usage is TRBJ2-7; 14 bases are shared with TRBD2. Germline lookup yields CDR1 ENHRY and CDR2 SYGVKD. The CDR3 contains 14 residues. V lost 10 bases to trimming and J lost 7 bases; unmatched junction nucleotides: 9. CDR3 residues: CATVSGTSGGEQYF. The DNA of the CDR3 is TGTGCCACTGTGTCCGGGACTAGCGGGGGAGAGCAGTACTTC.

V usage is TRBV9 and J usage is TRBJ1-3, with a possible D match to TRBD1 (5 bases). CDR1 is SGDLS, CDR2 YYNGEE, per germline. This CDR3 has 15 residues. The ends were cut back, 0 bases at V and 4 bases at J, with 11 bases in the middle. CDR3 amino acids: CASSVGAGPGNTIYF. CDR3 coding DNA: TGTGCCAGCAGCGTAGGGGCAGGGCCGGGAAACACCATATATTTT.

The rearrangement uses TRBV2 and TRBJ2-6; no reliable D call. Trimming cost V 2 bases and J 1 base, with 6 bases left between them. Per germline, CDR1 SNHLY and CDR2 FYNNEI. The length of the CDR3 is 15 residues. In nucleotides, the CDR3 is TGTGCCAGCAGTGAAACTCCGTCTGGGGCCAACGTCCTGACTTTC. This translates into CASSETPSGANVLTF.

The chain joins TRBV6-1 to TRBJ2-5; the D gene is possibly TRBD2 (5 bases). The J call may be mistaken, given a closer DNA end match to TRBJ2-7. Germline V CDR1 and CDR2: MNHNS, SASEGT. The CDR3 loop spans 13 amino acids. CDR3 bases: TGTGCCAACCAGGACGGAGGATCCTACGAGCAGTACTTC. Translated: CANQDGGSYEQYF.

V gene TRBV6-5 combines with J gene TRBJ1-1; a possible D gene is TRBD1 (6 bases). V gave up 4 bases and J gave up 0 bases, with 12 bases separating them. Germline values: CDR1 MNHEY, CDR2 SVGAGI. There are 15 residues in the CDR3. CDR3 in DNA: TGTGCCAGCAGTTCCCGACAGGTCATGAACACTGAAGCTTTCTTT. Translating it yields CASSSRQVMNTEAFF.

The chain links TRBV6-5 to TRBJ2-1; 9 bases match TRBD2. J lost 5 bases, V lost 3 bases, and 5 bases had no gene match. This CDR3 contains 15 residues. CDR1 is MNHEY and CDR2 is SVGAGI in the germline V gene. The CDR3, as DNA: TGTGCCAGCAGTTATGGGCGGGGGGGAAACAATGAGCAGTTCTTC. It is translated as CASSYGRGGNNEQFF.

For the CDR3, the DNA is TGCGCCACCCTGGAAGGGGTGGGCTCAAGGGATACGCAGTATTTT. This sequence encodes CATLEGVGSRDTQYF. The chain recombines TRBV10-2 with TRBJ2-3, with TRBD1 as a possible D gene (5 bases). The germline gives CDR1 WSHSY, CDR2 SAAADI. The V and J ends lost 10 bases and 6 bases respectively, with 23 bases between them. The CDR3 length is 15 residues.

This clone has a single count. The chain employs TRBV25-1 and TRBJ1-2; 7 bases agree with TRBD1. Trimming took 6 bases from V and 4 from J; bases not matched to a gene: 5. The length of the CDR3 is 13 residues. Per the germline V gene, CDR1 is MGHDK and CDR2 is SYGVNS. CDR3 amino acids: CASSVDRVYGYTF. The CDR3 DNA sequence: TGTGCCAGCAGCGTCGACAGGGTCTATGGCTACACCTTC.

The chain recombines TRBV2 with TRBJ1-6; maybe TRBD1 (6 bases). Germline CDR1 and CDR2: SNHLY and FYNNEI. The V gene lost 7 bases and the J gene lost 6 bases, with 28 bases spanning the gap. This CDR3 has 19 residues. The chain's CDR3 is CASKNYGEPRGSGNSPLHF. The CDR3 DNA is TGTGCCAGCAAAAATTACGGAGAACCCAGGGGTTCTGGTAATTCACCCCTCCACTTT. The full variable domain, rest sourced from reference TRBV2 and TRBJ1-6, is EPEVTQTPSHQVTQMGQEVILRCVPISNHLYFYWYRQILGQKVEFLVSFYNNEISEKSEIFDDQFSVERPDGSNFTLKIRSTKLEDSAMYFCASKNYGEPRGSGNSPLHFGNGTRLTVT.

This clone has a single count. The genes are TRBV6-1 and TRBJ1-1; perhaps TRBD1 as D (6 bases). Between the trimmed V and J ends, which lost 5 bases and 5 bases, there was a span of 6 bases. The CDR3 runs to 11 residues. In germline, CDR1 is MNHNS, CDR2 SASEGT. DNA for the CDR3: TGTGCCAGCAGTACAGGGACTGAAGCTTTCTTT. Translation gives CASSTGTEAFF.

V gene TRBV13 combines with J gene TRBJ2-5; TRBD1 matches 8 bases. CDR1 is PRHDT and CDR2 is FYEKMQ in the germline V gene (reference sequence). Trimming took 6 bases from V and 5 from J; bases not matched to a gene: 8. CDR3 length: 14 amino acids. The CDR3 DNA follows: TGTGCCAGCAGGGAGGACAGGGAGAGGGAGACCCAGTACTTC. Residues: CASREDRERETQYF.

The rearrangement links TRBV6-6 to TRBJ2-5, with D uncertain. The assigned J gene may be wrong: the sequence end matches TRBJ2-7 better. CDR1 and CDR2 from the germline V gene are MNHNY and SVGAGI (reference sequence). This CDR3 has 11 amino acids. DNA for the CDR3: TGTGCCAGCTCTGGTTCCTACGAGCAGTACTTC. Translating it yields CASSGSYEQYF.

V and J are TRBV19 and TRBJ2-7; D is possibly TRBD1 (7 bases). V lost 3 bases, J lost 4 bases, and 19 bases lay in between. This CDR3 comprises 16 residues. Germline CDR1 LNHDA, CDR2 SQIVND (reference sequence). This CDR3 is CASSIRGGGGAYEQYF. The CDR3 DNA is TGTGCCAGTAGTATCCGTGGTGGAGGGGGCGCGTACGAGCAGTACTTC.

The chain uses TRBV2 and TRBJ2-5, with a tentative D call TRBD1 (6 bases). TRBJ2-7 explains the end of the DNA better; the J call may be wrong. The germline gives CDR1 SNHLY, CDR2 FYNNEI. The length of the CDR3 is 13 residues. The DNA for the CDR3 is TGTGCCAGCAGAGGACAGTACTCCTACGAGCAGTACTTC. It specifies CASRGQYSYEQYF.

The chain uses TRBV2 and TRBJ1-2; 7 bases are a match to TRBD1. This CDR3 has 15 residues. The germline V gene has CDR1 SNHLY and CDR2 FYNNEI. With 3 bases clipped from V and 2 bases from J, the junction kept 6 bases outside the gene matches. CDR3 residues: CASSDRTGFNYGYTF. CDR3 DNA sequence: TGTGCCAGCAGTGATCGGACAGGTTTCAACTATGGCTACACCTTC.

CDR3 region: CASSLNTQRSEQFF. The DNA of the CDR3 is TGCGCCAGCAGCTTAAATACTCAGCGGAGTGAGCAGTTCTTC. The genes are TRBV5-1 and TRBJ2-1; TRBD2 might be the D (5 bases). Germline V CDR1 and CDR2: SGHRS, YFSETQ. The V end was cut by 2 bases, the J end by 9 bases, with 15 bases between. CDR3 length: 14 amino acids.

The CDR3 sequence is CASTQQGAQGYTF. DNA for the CDR3: TGTGCCAGCACCCAACAGGGGGCTCAGGGCTACACCTTC. This rearrangement joins TRBV6-6 to TRBJ1-2; TRBD1 agrees at 9 bases. Trimming removed 7 bases from V and 8 bases from J; junction bases left unmatched: 8. CDR1 is MNHNY and CDR2 is SVGAGI in the germline V gene (reference sequence). The CDR3 loop spans 13 amino acids.

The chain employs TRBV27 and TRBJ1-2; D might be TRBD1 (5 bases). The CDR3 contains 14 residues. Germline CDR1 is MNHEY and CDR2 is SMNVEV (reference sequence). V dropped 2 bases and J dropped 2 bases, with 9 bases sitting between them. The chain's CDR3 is CASSLLSGNYGYTF. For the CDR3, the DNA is TGTGCCAGCAGTTTACTTTCAGGGAACTATGGCTACACCTTC.

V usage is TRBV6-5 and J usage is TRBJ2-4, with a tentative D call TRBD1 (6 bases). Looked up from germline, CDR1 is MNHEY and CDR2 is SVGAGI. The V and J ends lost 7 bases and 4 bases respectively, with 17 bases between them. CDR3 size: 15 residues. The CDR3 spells CASTPRWDTKNIQYF. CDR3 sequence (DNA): TGTGCCAGCACTCCTAGGTGGGACACTAAAAACATTCAGTACTTC.

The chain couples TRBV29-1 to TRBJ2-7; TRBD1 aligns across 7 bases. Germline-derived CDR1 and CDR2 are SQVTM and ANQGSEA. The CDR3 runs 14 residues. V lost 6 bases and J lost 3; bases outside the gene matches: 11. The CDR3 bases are TGCAGCGTCGCCCCACGCCGGGACAGCTACGAGCAGTACTTC. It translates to CSVAPRRDSYEQYF.

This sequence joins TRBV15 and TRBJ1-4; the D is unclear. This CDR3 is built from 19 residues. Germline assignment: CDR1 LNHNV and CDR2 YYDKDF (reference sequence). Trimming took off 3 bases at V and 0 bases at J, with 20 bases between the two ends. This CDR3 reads CATSSGTISRAATNEKLFF. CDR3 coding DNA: TGTGCCACCAGCAGTGGAACTATTTCACGAGCAGCAACTAATGAAAAACTGTTTTTT. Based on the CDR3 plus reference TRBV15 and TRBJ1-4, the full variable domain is DAMVIQNPRYQVTQFGKPVTLSCSQTLNHNVMYWYQQKSSQAPKLLFHYYDKDFNNEADTPDNFQSRRPNTSFCFLDIRSPGLGDTAMYLCATSSGTISRAATNEKLFFGSGTQLSVL.

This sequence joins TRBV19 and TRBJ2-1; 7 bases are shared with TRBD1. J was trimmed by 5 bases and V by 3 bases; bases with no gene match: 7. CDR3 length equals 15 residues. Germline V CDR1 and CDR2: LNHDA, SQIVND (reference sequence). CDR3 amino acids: CASSILYGTDNEQFF. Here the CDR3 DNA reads TGTGCCAGTAGTATCCTATACGGGACAGACAATGAGCAGTTCTTC.

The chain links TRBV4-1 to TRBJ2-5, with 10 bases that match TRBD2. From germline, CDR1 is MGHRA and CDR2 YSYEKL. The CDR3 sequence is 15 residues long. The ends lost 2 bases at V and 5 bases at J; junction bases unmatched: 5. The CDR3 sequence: CASSQKRGGRETQYF. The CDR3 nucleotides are TGCGCCAGCAGCCAAAAGCGGGGGGGCCGGGAGACCCAGTACTTC.

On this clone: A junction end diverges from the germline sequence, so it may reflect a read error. This CDR3 reads CSAAPDRVF. The CDR3 nucleotides are TGCAGTGCCGCGCCGGACAGAGTCTTC. This sequence joins TRBV20-1 and TRBJ2-1; TRBD1 is a possible D gene (6 bases). The germline CDR1 and CDR2 sequences are DFQATT and SNEGSKA (reference sequence). The CDR3 has 9 amino acids.